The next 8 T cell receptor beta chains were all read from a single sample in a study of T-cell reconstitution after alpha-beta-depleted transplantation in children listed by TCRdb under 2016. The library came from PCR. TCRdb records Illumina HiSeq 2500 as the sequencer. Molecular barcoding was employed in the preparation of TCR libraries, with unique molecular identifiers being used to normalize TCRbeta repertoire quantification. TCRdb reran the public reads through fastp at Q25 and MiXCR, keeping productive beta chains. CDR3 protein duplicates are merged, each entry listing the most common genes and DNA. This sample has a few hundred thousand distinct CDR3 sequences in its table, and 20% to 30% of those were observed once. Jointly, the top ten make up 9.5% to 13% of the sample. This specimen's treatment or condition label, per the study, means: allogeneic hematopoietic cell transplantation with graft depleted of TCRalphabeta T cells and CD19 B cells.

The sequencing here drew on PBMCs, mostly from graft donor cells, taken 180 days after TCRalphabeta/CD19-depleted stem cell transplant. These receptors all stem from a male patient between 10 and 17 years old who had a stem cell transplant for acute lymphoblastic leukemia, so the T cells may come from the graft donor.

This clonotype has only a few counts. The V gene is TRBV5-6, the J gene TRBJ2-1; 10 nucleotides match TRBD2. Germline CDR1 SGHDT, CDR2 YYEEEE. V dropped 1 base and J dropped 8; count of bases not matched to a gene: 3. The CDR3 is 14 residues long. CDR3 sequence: CASSLTSGIDEQFF. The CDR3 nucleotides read TGTGCCAGCAGCTTGACTAGCGGGATCGATGAGCAGTTCTTC.

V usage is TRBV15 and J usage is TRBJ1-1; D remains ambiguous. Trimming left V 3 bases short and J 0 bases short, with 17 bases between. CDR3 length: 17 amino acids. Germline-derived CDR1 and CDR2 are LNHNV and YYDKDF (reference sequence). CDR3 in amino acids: CATSSDKYRRLNTEAFF. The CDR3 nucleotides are TGTGCCACCAGCAGCGATAAGTACCGGCGATTGAACACTGAAGCTTTCTTT.

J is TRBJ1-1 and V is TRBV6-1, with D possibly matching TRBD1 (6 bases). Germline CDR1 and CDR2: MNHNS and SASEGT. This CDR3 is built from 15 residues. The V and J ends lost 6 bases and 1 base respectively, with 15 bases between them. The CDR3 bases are TGTGCCAGCAGACCTCCATCACAGGGGAACACTGAAGCTTTCTTT. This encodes CASRPPSQGNTEAFF.

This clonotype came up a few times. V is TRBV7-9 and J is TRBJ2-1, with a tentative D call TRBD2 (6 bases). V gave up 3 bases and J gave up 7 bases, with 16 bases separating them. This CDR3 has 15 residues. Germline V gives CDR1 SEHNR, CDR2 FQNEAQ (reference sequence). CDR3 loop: CASSFPERASNEQFF. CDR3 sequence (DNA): TGTGCCAGCAGCTTCCCCGAGCGGGCATCGAATGAGCAGTTCTTC.

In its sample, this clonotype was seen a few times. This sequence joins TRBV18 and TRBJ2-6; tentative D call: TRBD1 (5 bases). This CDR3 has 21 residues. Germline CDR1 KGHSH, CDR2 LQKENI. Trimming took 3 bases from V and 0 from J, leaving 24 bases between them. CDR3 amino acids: CASSPVDRALPLSSGANVLTF. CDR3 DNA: TGTGCCAGCTCACCCGTCGACAGAGCTCTCCCCCTAAGCTCTGGGGCCAACGTCCTGACTTTC.

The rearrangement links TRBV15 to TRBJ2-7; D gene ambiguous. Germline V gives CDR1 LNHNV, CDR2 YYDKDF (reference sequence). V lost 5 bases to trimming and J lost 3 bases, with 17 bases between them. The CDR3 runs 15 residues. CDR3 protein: CATSPTANWVYEQYF. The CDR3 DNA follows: TGTGCCACCAGCCCGACCGCGAACTGGGTCTACGAGCAGTACTTC.

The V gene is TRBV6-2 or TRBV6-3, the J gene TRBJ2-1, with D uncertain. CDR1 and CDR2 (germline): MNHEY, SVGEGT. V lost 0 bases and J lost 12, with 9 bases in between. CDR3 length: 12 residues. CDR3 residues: CASSYSGGRQFF. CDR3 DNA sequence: TGTGCCAGCAGTTACTCTGGCGGAAGGCAGTTCTTC.

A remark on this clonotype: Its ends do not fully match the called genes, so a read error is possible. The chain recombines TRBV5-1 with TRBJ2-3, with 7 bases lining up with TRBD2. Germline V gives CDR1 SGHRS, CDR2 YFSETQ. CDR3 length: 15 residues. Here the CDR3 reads CASRAGSLYSDTQCF. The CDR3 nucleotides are TGCGCCAGCAGAGCGGGGAGCTTGTACTCAGATACGCAGTGTTTT.